This T cell receptor beta chain was sequenced during a study of cytomegalovirus exposure and HLA in healthy donors. The PCR was carried out with 60 Vbeta primers and 13 Jbeta primers. TCRdb's copy holds only in-frame clones and misses some; the assay was immunoSEQ multiplex PCR. The table records some 190,000 clones, 79% of them present only once. Whole-study findings and limits: Later analysis identified some 16,000 TCR beta sequences associated with HLA alleles, using a false discovery rate threshold of 0.05. Cytomegalovirus association was listed for under 200 TCR beta chains.

In the case of this clone: Its antigen is unknown.

Germline V gives CDR1 SGHRS, CDR2 YFSETQ. This CDR3 is 14 amino acids long. Trimming pared 3 bases from V and 6 bases from J, leaving 13 bases between. The sequenced sample consisted of PBMCs. The chain couples TRBV5-1 to TRBJ1-5; a weak D match, TRBD1 (6 bases). The clonotype comes from a woman between 18 and 30 years old in good health and CMV-seronegative. CDR3: CASSWGGGGQPQHF. The CDR3 nucleotides read TGCGCCAGCAGCTGGGGCGGGGGCGGTCAGCCCCAGCATTTT.